Below are 17 T cell receptor beta chains sequenced from a single sample in a study of blood T cell repertoires in COVID-19. The repertoire was sequenced with immunoSEQ multiplex PCR; TCRdb's copy has only in-frame clones and lacks some. The sample has 100,000 or so clones, approximately 86% seen once. The source material was peripheral blood. These receptor sequences come from a woman in her seventies with active or convalescent COVID-19.

The gene calls are TRBV3-1 (or the pseudogene TRBV3-2) and TRBJ1-1; perhaps TRBD1 as D (6 bases). V was pared by 3 bases and J by 8 bases, with 16 bases between. Germline CDR1 is LGHDT and CDR2 is YNNKEL (reference sequence). CDR3 length equals 14 residues. The CDR3 is CASSQGRGGWEAFF. For the CDR3, the DNA is TGTGCCAGCAGCCAGGGAAGGGGGGGCTGGGAAGCTTTCTTT.

This chain connects TRBV5-1 to TRBJ2-2, with a weak D call TRBD2 (7 bases). Germline V gives CDR1 SGHRS, CDR2 YFSETQ. CDR3 length: 17 amino acids. Trimming shortened V by 0 bases and J by 3 bases, and 15 bases separated the two germline ends. The CDR3 DNA is TGCGCCAGCAGCTTGGCCAGGCAGGGGAGGGACACCGGGGAGCTGTTTTTT. Its translation is CASSLARQGRDTGELFF.

In this sample, this clone turned up a few times. The chain uses TRBV6-1 and TRBJ1-1; 7 nucleotides agree with TRBD1. Losses at the gene ends were 2 bases for V and 11 bases for J; bases not matched to a gene: 11. Germline-derived CDR1 and CDR2 are MNHNS and SASEGT. This CDR3 has 14 residues. The CDR3 is CASSERGRGLGAFF. In nucleotides, the CDR3 is TGTGCCAGCAGTGAAAGGGGTAGGGGGCTGGGGGCTTTCTTT.

The V call is TRBV6-5, the J call TRBJ1-2; D gene unclear. The CDR3 is made up of 14 amino acids. Germline values: CDR1 MNHEY, CDR2 SVGAGI. Trimming removed 5 bases from V and 5 bases from J, with 15 bases in between. The CDR3 protein is CASSRGKGPYGYTF. The CDR3 coding sequence is TGTGCCAGCAGTCGGGGTAAGGGTCCTTATGGCTACACCTTC.

V and J are TRBV19 and TRBJ2-5; D is possibly TRBD2 (5 bases). CDR1 is LNHDA and CDR2 is SQIVND in the germline V gene (reference sequence). Trimming shortened V by 6 bases and J by 2 bases, and 16 bases separated the two germline ends. This CDR3 comprises 15 residues. The CDR3 region is CASRSELGRQETQYF. The CDR3 nucleotides read TGTGCCAGTAGGTCCGAATTGGGGAGACAAGAGACCCAGTACTTC.

The chain joins TRBV19 to TRBJ1-1; 10 nucleotides line up with TRBD1. The J segment lost 4 bases and the V segment lost 8 bases, leaving 7 bases of the junction unmatched. Per germline, CDR1 LNHDA and CDR2 SQIVND (reference sequence). The CDR3 loop spans 14 amino acids. In DNA, the CDR3 is TGTGCCAGTGGCGGGGGACAGGGGAGCACTGAAGCTTTCTTT. Its protein is CASGGGQGSTEAFF.

With regard to this clone: This sequence may be a read error, since a much larger clone differs from it by one base. The sample contains more than one DNA sequence encoding this CDR3. The V gene is TRBV5-1, the J gene TRBJ1-4, with D possibly matching TRBD1 (6 bases). V was clipped by 8 bases and J by 0 bases, with 11 bases between them. The CDR3 has 14 amino acids. Looked up from germline, CDR1 is SGHRS and CDR2 is YFSETQ. Here the CDR3 reads CASSRDTTNEKLFF. The CDR3 coding sequence is TGCGCCAGTAGCCGGGACACAACTAATGAAAAACTGTTTTTT. Combining the CDR3 with reference TRBV5-1 and TRBJ1-4 gives the whole variable domain KAGVTQTPRYLIKTRGQQVTLSCSPISGHRSVSWYQQTPGQGLQFLFEYFSETQRNKGNFPGRFSGRQFSNSRSEMNVSTLELGDSALYLCASSRDTTNEKLFFGSGTQLSVL.

V is TRBV4-3 and J is TRBJ2-1, with TRBD2 as a possible D gene (5 bases). The V gene lost 1 base and the J gene lost 4 bases, with 11 bases spanning the gap. Germline-derived CDR1 and CDR2 are LGHNA and YSLEER. This CDR3 is 15 amino acids long. Here the CDR3 reads CASSQAWTGYNEQFF. The DNA of the CDR3 is TGCGCCAGCAGCCAAGCTTGGACTGGATACAATGAGCAGTTCTTC.

The chain employs TRBV7-8 and TRBJ1-2; TRBD1 agrees at 11 bases. Germline trimming cut 2 bases from V and 6 bases from J; bases unmatched to any gene: 5. The CDR3 spans 15 residues. Germline V CDR1 and CDR2: SGHVS, FQNEAQ. The CDR3 spells CASSLSGQGADGYTF. DNA of the CDR3: TGTGCCAGCAGCTTAAGCGGACAGGGGGCGGATGGCTACACCTTC.

This clone was seen a single time. This chain connects TRBV5-5 to TRBJ2-5; 7 nucleotides line up with TRBD1. There are 16 residues in the CDR3. Germline V gene data show CDR1 as SGHKS and CDR2 as YYEKEE (reference sequence). The junction had 13 bases not matched to a gene; V was cut back by 3 bases and J by 5 bases. CDR3 residues: CASSSLRTGGVETQYF. CDR3 coding DNA: TGTGCCAGCAGCTCCCTGAGGACAGGAGGCGTGGAGACCCAGTACTTC.

The rearrangement uses TRBV6-2 or TRBV6-3 and TRBJ1-1; possible D gene TRBD1, 6 bases. Trimming pared 1 base from V and 10 bases from J, leaving 16 bases between. CDR1 and CDR2 from the germline V gene are MNHEY and SVGEGT. The CDR3 is 14 amino acids. The CDR3 DNA is TGTGCCAGCAGTTACTTGGACAGCGCTAGGGGAGCTTTCTTT. Protein sequence: CASSYLDSARGAFF.

The sample holds a few counts of this clone. The V call is TRBV7-2, the J call TRBJ1-2; tentative D call: TRBD1 (6 bases). The CDR3 has 15 residues. Deletions cut 5 bases from V and 0 bases from J, with 13 bases between. Germline V gene lookup returns CDR1 SGHTA and CDR2 FQGNSA. The CDR3 reads CASSPRTDTNYGYTF. In DNA, the CDR3 is TGTGCCAGCAGCCCTCGGACAGATACTAACTATGGCTACACCTTC.

CDR3 coding DNA: TGTGCCAGCAGCTCCACCGGGACTAGCGGGTCTCAACCCACCGGGGAGCTGTTTTTT. It yields the protein CASSSTGTSGSQPTGELFF. This chain uses TRBV5-6 with TRBJ2-2, with 12 positions matching TRBD2. This CDR3 comprises 19 residues. Germline V gene lookup returns CDR1 SGHDT and CDR2 YYEEEE. Trimming took 3 bases from V and 4 from J; bases not matched to a gene: 13.

The rearrangement joins TRBV10-3 to TRBJ1-4; the D is unclear. The V end lost 10 bases, the J end lost 2 bases, and 17 bases lay between the germline ends. The germline gives CDR1 ENHRY, CDR2 SYGVKD. The CDR3 extends over 15 amino acids. The CDR3 reads CATRAREATNEKLFF. The DNA for the CDR3 is TGTGCCACCCGGGCAAGGGAGGCGACTAATGAAAAACTGTTTTTT.

The chain employs TRBV11-2 and TRBJ2-2; D not certain. CDR3 size: 13 residues. The V gene lost 6 bases and the J gene lost 5 bases, with 10 bases spanning the gap. Looked up from germline, CDR1 is SGHAT and CDR2 is FQNNGV. CDR3 region: CASRPTETGELFF. CDR3 in DNA: TGTGCCAGCAGGCCCACCGAGACCGGGGAGCTGTTTTTT.

V and J are TRBV16 and TRBJ2-7; 8 nucleotides align to TRBD1. V dropped 2 bases and J dropped 9; count of bases not matched to a gene: 6. The CDR3 has 13 amino acids. Germline V CDR1 and CDR2: KGHSY, FQNENV. The CDR3 is CASSQMGTGGQYF. The CDR3 nucleotides are TGTGCCAGCAGCCAAATGGGGACAGGCGGGCAGTACTTC.

V gene TRBV29-1 combines with J gene TRBJ2-7; 7 bases match TRBD1. Trimming removed 6 bases from V and 2 bases from J; junction bases left unmatched: 4. The germline gives CDR1 SQVTM, CDR2 ANQGSEA. This CDR3 comprises 12 residues. This CDR3 is CSVGQVTYEQYF. In DNA, the CDR3 is TGCAGCGTCGGACAGGTGACCTACGAGCAGTACTTC.